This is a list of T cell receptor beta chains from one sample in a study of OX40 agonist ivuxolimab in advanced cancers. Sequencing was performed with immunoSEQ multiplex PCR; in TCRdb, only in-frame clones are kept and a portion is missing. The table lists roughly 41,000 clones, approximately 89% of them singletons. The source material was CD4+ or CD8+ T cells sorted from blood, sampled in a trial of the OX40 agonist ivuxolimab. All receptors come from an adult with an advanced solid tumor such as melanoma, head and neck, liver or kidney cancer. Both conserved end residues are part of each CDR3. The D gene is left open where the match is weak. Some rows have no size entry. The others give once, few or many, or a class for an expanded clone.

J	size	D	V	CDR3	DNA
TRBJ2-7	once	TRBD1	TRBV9	CASSVGQGFYEQYF	TGTGCCAGCAGCGTAGGACAGGGATTCTACGAGCAGTACTTC
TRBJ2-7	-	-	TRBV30	CAWGDTAYEQYF	TGTGCCTGGGGGGACACCGCATACGAGCAGTACTTC
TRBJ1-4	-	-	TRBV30	CAWSVSGTSNEKLFF	TGTGCCTGGAGTGTATCCGGGACAAGCAATGAAAAACTGTTTTTT
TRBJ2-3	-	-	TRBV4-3	CASSQDFGTSTDTQYF	TGCGCCAGCAGCCAAGATTTTGGGACTAGCACAGATACGCAGTATTTT
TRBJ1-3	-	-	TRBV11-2	CASSAGISGNTIYF	TGTGCCAGCAGCGCAGGGATCTCTGGAAACACCATATATTTT
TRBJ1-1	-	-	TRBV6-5	CASSYSNTEAFF	TGTGCCAGCAGTTACTCAAACACTGAAGCTTTCTTT
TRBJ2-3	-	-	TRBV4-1	CASSPRWAVDTQYF	TGCGCCAGCAGCCCCCGATGGGCAGTAGATACGCAGTATTTT
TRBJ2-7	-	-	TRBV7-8	CASSGEGGYEQYF	TGTGCCAGCAGCGGAGAGGGCGGTTACGAGCAGTACTTC
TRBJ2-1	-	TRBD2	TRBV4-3	CASSQDIPTSGTYNEQFF	TGCGCCAGCAGCCAAGATATCCCCACTAGCGGAACCTACAATGAGCAGTTCTTC
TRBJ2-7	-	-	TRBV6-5	CASSPRGSYEQYF	TGTGCCAGCAGTCCGAGAGGGAGCTACGAGCAGTACTTC
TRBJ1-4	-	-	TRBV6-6	CASSPIATNEKLFF	TGTGCCAGCAGTCCGATCGCAACTAATGAAAAACTGTTTTTT
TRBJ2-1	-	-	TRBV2	CASSGSGTEIYNEQFF	TGTGCCAGCAGTGGGAGTGGGACTGAAATCTACAATGAGCAGTTCTTC
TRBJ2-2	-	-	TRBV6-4	CASSPAEDTGELFF	TGTGCCAGCAGTCCCGCAGAAGACACCGGGGAGCTGTTTTTT
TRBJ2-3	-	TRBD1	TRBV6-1	CASSGWLGQGEFYTDTQYF	TGTGCCAGCAGTGGCTGGCTAGGACAGGGCGAATTTTACACAGATACGCAGTATTTT
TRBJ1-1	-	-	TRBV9	CASSVDAFSGTEAFF	TGTGCCAGCAGCGTAGATGCCTTCTCGGGGACTGAAGCTTTCTTT
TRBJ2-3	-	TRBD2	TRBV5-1	CASSSGLAGGAYTQYF	TGCGCCAGCAGCTCCGGACTAGCGGGGGGGGCGTATACGCAGTATTTT
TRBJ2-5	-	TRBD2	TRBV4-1	CASSSFRGDQETQYF	TGCGCCAGCAGCTCCTTCCGGGGGGACCAAGAGACCCAGTACTTC
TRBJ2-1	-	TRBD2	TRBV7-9	CASSPRRTSGASSYNEQFF	TGTGCCAGCAGCCCCCGGAGGACTAGCGGAGCTAGCTCCTACAATGAGCAGTTCTTC
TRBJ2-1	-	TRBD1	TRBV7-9	CASSESGTGRDEQFF	TGTGCCAGCAGCGAATCAGGGACAGGGAGAGATGAGCAGTTCTTC
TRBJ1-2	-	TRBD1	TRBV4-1	CASSLRTGTVYGYTF	TGCGCCAGCAGCCTGCGGACAGGGACGGTCTATGGCTACACCTTC
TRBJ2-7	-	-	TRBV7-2	CASSQLGAAQDEQYF	TGTGCCAGCAGCCAACTGGGCGCCGCCCAGGACGAGCAGTACTTC
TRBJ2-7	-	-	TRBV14	CASSQVSAEQYF	TGTGCCAGCAGCCAAGTTAGCGCCGAGCAGTACTTC
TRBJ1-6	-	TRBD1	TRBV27	CASSTSGGHNSPLHF	TGTGCCAGCAGTACGTCAGGGGGCCATAATTCACCCCTCCACTTT
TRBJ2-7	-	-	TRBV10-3	CAISEGGTMEQYF	TGTGCCATCAGTGAAGGCGGCACGATGGAGCAGTACTTC
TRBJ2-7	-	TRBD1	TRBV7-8	CASSRNRGPYEQYF	TGTGCCAGCAGCCGAAACAGGGGCCCCTACGAGCAGTACTTC
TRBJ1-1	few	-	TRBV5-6	CASSGGLTEAFF	TGTGCCAGCAGCGGGGGACTCACTGAAGCTTTCTTT
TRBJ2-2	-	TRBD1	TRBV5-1	CASSGNFGTGGNTGELFF	TGCGCCAGCAGCGGAAACTTCGGGACAGGGGGCAACACCGGGGAGCTGTTTTTT
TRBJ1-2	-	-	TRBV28	CASNLDWTGYGYTF	TGTGCCAGCAACCTCGACTGGACGGGCTATGGCTACACCTTC
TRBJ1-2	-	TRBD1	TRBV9	CASGGTDRRANYGYTF	TGTGCCAGCGGGGGCACGGACAGGAGAGCTAACTATGGCTACACCTTC
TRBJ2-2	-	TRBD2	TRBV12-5	CASGLVELAGDTGELFF	TGTGCTAGTGGTTTGGTGGAGCTAGCGGGAGACACCGGGGAGCTGTTTTTT
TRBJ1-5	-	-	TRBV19	CASSRGDVGNNQPQHF	TGTGCCAGTAGTAGGGGGGATGTTGGGAACAATCAGCCCCAGCATTTT
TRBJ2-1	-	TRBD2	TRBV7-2	CASSLDQRLAVKEGDEQFF	TGTGCCAGCAGCTTAGATCAGAGACTAGCGGTCAAAGAGGGCGATGAGCAGTTCTTC
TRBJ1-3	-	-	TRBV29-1	CSARTGPRGSGNTIYF	TGCAGCGCCCGTACCGGGCCCCGTGGGTCTGGAAACACCATATATTTT
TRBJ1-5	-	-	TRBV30	CAWRAGTNSNQPQHF	TGTGCCTGGAGGGCCGGGACTAATAGCAATCAGCCCCAGCATTTT
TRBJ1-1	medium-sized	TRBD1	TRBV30	CAWSLGQVTEAFF	TGTGCCTGGAGTTTGGGACAGGTCACTGAAGCTTTCTTT
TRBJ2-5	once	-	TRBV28	CASSSRGRRQETQYF	TGTGCCAGCAGTTCCAGGGGTCGGCGCCAAGAGACCCAGTACTTC
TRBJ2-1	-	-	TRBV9	CASSGLAVGGVNEQFF	TGTGCCAGCAGCGGTTTAGCAGTAGGGGGTGTTAATGAGCAGTTCTTC